Listed here are 22 T cell receptor beta chains from one sample, sequenced in a study of response to subunit inactivated influenza vaccine. TCRdb fed the RT-PCR reads into MiXCR, producing one record per CDR3 protein. The data show 200,000 to 250,000 distinct CDR3 sequences, 9.5% to 15% seen once. The sequencing used non-naive T cells sorted from PBMCs, collected roughly 15 days before vaccination. These receptors all come from a man aged 50 or older who received an inactivated influenza vaccine.

This clonotype was recorded once. V gene TRBV29-1 combines with J gene TRBJ2-6; D ambiguous. Trimming took off 6 bases at V and 4 bases at J, with 13 bases between the two ends. The germline V gene encodes CDR1 SQVTM and CDR2 ANQGSEA. This CDR3 is 14 amino acids long. The CDR3 DNA is TGCAGCGTCCTCCCTTGGTCCGGGGCCAACGTCCTGACTTTC. Amino acids: CSVLPWSGANVLTF.

This clonotype showed up many times. The chain joins TRBV24-1 to TRBJ2-5; D gene ambiguous. The CDR3 runs 13 residues. CDR1 is KGHDR, CDR2 SFDVKD, per germline. V gave up 5 bases and J gave up 4 bases, with 10 bases separating them. The CDR3 is CATSGMERETQYF. In nucleotides, the CDR3 is TGTGCCACCAGTGGAATGGAAAGAGAGACCCAGTACTTC.

This clonotype was observed many times. The CDR3, as DNA: TGTGCCAGCAGCCTGGGACGGGGGTTTCAAGAGACCCAGTACTTC. Residues: CASSLGRGFQETQYF. This chain joins TRBV5-5 and TRBJ2-5, with TRBD2 as a possible D gene (6 bases). The CDR3 has 15 amino acids. Trimming cost V 4 bases and J 2 bases, with 15 bases left between them. CDR1 is SGHKS and CDR2 is YYEKEE in the germline V gene (reference sequence).

The chain is built from TRBV5-1 and TRBJ2-7, with TRBD1 identical over 8 bases. Germline assignment: CDR1 SGHRS and CDR2 YFSETQ. Trimming removed 2 bases from V and 5 bases from J; junction bases left unmatched: 6. The CDR3 runs to 14 residues. The CDR3 coding sequence is TGCGCCAGCAGCTTTGTGGGACAGGCTGACGAGCAGTACTTC. Its translation is CASSFVGQADEQYF.

This clonotype was counted only a few times. This chain links TRBV4-2 with TRBJ2-3, with D unresolved. The germline CDR1 and CDR2 sequences are LGHNA and YNFKEQ. This CDR3 contains 14 residues. V lost 0 bases, J lost 1 base, and 5 bases lay in between. The CDR3 bases are TGTGCCAGCAGCCAAGATCCGCGCACAGATACGCAGTATTTT. Amino acid sequence: CASSQDPRTDTQYF.

The J gene is TRBJ1-1, the V gene TRBV16; no definite D call. The germline V and J ends were trimmed by 5 bases and 1 base, with 11 bases remaining between them. CDR3 length: 14 amino acids. Germline lookup yields CDR1 KGHSY and CDR2 FQNENV. This CDR3 is CASSDSSGNTEAFF. The CDR3, as DNA: TGTGCCAGCAGCGATTCATCAGGGAACACTGAAGCTTTCTTT.

This clonotype came up a few times. The chain combines TRBV12-3 or TRBV12-4 with TRBJ2-6; D remains unclear. The CDR3 covers 12 residues. The V end was cut by 5 bases, the J end by 9 bases, with 8 bases between. The CDR3: CASSLSDNVLTF. CDR3 sequence (DNA): TGTGCCAGCAGTCTCAGTGACAACGTCCTGACTTTC.

J is TRBJ1-6 and V is TRBV4-3, with 8 bases matching TRBD1. Germline V gives CDR1 LGHNA, CDR2 YSLEER. The V segment lost 2 bases and the J segment 7 bases; nucleotides outside the gene matches: 7. The CDR3 contains 16 residues. The CDR3 coding sequence is TGCGCCAGCAGCCAAAACCCAGACAGGGGAAATTCACCCCTCCACTTT. Translation: CASSQNPDRGNSPLHF.

J is TRBJ2-7 and V is TRBV13; TRBD1 agrees at 9 bases. This CDR3 spans 14 amino acids. From germline, CDR1 is PRHDT and CDR2 FYEKMQ (reference sequence). The trim removed 4 bases at V and 7 bases at J, leaving 8 bases unmatched. CDR3 in DNA: TGTGCCAGCAGCTCGGGACAGGGAAGTCTAGAGCAGTACTTC. This codes for CASSSGQGSLEQYF.

This clonotype occurred a few times. The chain uses TRBV7-2 and TRBJ2-7, with TRBD1 matching over 7 bases. V was clipped by 7 bases and J by 0 bases; unmatched bases: 6. The germline CDR1 and CDR2 sequences are SGHTA and FQGNSA. There are 14 residues in the CDR3. In nucleotides, the CDR3 is TGTGCCAGCACCCCGGACAGGATCTCCTACGAGCAGTACTTC. Translating gives CASTPDRISYEQYF. Together with reference TRBV7-2 and TRBJ2-7, the CDR3 gives the full variable domain: GAGVSQSPSNKVTEKGKDVELRCDPISGHTALYWYRQSLGQGLEFLIYFQGNSAPDKSGLPSDRFSAERTGGSVSTLTIQRTQQEDSAVYLCASTPDRISYEQYFGPGTRLTVT.

This chain connects TRBV4-3 to TRBJ1-1, with a weak D call TRBD1 (5 bases). Germline CDR1 reads LGHNA; CDR2 reads YSLEER. The V gene lost 3 bases and the J gene lost 2 bases, with 7 bases spanning the gap. This CDR3 comprises 13 residues. The CDR3 DNA reads as TGCGCCAGCAGCCACCAGGGAAACACTGAAGCTTTCTTT. Translating gives CASSHQGNTEAFF.

The chain recombines TRBV20-1 with TRBJ2-7; either TRBD1 or TRBD2 may fit D (5 bases each). The CDR3 is 14 amino acids. CDR1 is DFQATT, CDR2 SNEGSKA, per germline (reference sequence). V was cut by 2 bases and J by 3 bases, with 14 bases left in between. This chain's CDR3 is CSARPGRMFYEQYF. In DNA form, the CDR3 reads TGCAGTGCTAGACCGGGACGGATGTTCTACGAGCAGTACTTC.

This clonotype was counted only a few times. This chain uses TRBV20-1 with TRBJ1-6, with 11 nucleotides matching TRBD1. V lost 5 bases to trimming and J lost 9 bases; unmatched junction nucleotides: 3. There are 13 residues in the CDR3. Germline assignment: CDR1 DFQATT and CDR2 SNEGSKA (reference sequence). CDR3 in amino acids: CSAPGTGGSPLHF. The CDR3 DNA is TGCAGTGCTCCCGGGACAGGGGGTTCACCCCTCCACTTT.

V is TRBV20-1 and J is TRBJ1-6; D ambiguous. The CDR3 loop spans 13 amino acids. Trimming removed 6 bases from V and 4 bases from J, with 10 bases in between. CDR1 DFQATT and CDR2 SNEGSKA come from the germline V gene (reference sequence). CDR3 residues: CSARQNYNSPLHF. The CDR3 DNA is TGCAGTGCCAGACAAAATTATAATTCACCCCTCCACTTT.

This chain connects TRBV5-6 to TRBJ2-7; 8 bases line up with TRBD1. This CDR3 is 14 amino acids long. In germline, CDR1 is SGHDT, CDR2 YYEEEE. V lost 4 bases to trimming and J lost 6 bases; unmatched junction nucleotides: 9. The CDR3 DNA is TGTGCCAGCAGCGGGGGACAGGCCAGACGCGAGCAGTACTTC. Protein product: CASSGGQARREQYF.

Many counts were recorded for this clonotype. The gene calls are TRBV4-1 and TRBJ2-7; 8 bases are a match to TRBD2. Germline loops: CDR1 MGHRA, CDR2 YSYEKL. The V gene end was trimmed by 3 bases and the J gene end by 4 bases; junction bases not matched to a gene: 20. The CDR3 extends over 19 amino acids. The CDR3 reads CASSHLLADPRRGVYEQYF. For the CDR3, the DNA is TGCGCCAGCAGCCATTTACTAGCGGACCCAAGAAGAGGGGTTTACGAGCAGTACTTC.

The chain uses TRBV30 and TRBJ2-3; D possibly corresponds to TRBD1 (6 bases). CDR3 length equals 16 residues. Trimming left V 4 bases short and J 6 bases short, with 23 bases between. Per germline, CDR1 GTSNPN and CDR2 SVGIG (reference sequence). The CDR3 loop is CAWNLLRGSSSDTQYF. DNA for the CDR3: TGTGCCTGGAATCTCCTCAGGGGATCTTCTTCGGATACGCAGTATTTT.

This clonotype was seen ten or more times. This chain joins TRBV12-3 or TRBV12-4 and TRBJ2-2, with TRBD1 matching over 9 bases. Unmatched junction bases numbered 2, after V lost 5 bases and J lost 4 bases. This CDR3 contains 14 residues. CDR3 bases: TGTGCCAGCAGTAGACAGGGGGGCACCGGGGAGCTGTTTTTT. As protein: CASSRQGGTGELFF.

This clonotype has at least ten counts. This CDR3 is CASSPLTSGSLNWQFF. As DNA, the CDR3 is TGTGCCAGCTCACCACTAACTAGCGGGAGTTTGAATTGGCAGTTCTTC. V is TRBV18 and J is TRBJ2-1, with 11 bases matching TRBD2. Germline V CDR1 and CDR2: KGHSH, LQKENI. The V segment lost 1 base and the J segment 12 bases; nucleotides outside the gene matches: 11. There are 16 residues in the CDR3.

This clonotype came up a few times. J is TRBJ2-1 and V is TRBV28; D gene unclear. V was shortened by 6 bases and J by 8 bases, with 8 bases between the two germline ends. Looked up from germline, CDR1 is MDHEN and CDR2 is SYDVKM. This CDR3 spans 11 amino acids. CDR3 protein: CASSPKDEQFF. The CDR3, as DNA: TGTGCCAGCAGCCCTAAGGATGAGCAGTTCTTC.

This clonotype was counted ten times or more. The V gene is TRBV6-1, the J gene TRBJ2-3; 10 nucleotides line up with TRBD2. The V segment lost 5 bases and the J segment 1 base; nucleotides outside the gene matches: 9. The CDR3 is made up of 17 amino acids. Per germline, CDR1 MNHNS and CDR2 SASEGT. The CDR3 DNA is TGTGCCAGCAGTCCGATTCCGGGGACTAGCGGCACAGATACGCAGTATTTT. Protein product: CASSPIPGTSGTDTQYF.

This clonotype was seen ten or more times. The chain is built from TRBV4-1 and TRBJ1-1, with 9 bases matching TRBD1. The CDR3 has 18 amino acids. Germline V lookup: CDR1 MGHRA, CDR2 YSYEKL. With 4 bases clipped from V and 5 bases from J, the junction kept 17 bases outside the gene matches. The CDR3 region is CASSPATGGAGVGTEAFF. CDR3 nucleotides: TGCGCCAGCAGCCCGGCTACAGGGGGCGCGGGTGTTGGGACTGAAGCTTTCTTT.